This T cell receptor beta chain was sequenced during a study of control samples from healthy donors and cancer patients. Measured with immunoSEQ multiplex PCR; TCRdb has only the in-frame clones, and not every one. The data contain roughly 76,000 clones, roughly 93% of them singletons. This CDR3 comprises 15 residues. V lost 6 bases to trimming and J lost 3 bases; unmatched junction nucleotides: 9. CDR1 is MNHEY, CDR2 SVGAGI, per germline. Sequenced material: PBMCs. This sequence originates from a woman aged 40-49 years with lung cancer. This chain connects TRBV6-5 to TRBJ2-7, with 9 bases identical to TRBD1. The CDR3 sequence: CASSLETGGIYEQYF. CDR3 DNA: TGTGCCAGCAGCTTAGAGACAGGGGGAATCTACGAGCAGTACTTC.